Below, 7 T cell receptor beta chains from the same sample are listed, as sequenced in a study of blood T cell repertoires in COVID-19. Sequencing was performed with immunoSEQ multiplex PCR; in TCRdb, only in-frame clones are kept and a portion is missing. The table lists almost 350,000 clones, roughly 90% of them singletons. The sequencing input was PBMCs or T cells enriched from blood (not recorded which). These receptors were taken from a woman in her 30s who had been exposed to COVID-19.

CDR3 in DNA: TGTGCCAGCTCGCCTCGGGACAGGGTCAATGGAAACACCATATATTTT. Its translation: CASSPRDRVNGNTIYF. The gene calls are TRBV18 and TRBJ1-3; the match to TRBD1 covers 9 bases. The germline CDR1 and CDR2 sequences are KGHSH and LQKENI. The CDR3 runs 16 residues. Trimming removed 6 bases from V and 3 bases from J; junction bases left unmatched: 9.

This chain uses TRBV19 with TRBJ2-7; D gene unclear. In germline, CDR1 is LNHDA, CDR2 SQIVND (reference sequence). V lost 2 bases, J lost 0 bases, and 8 bases lay in between. The CDR3 extends over 14 amino acids. CDR3 amino acids: CASSIMRFSYEQYF. The CDR3 DNA reads as TGTGCCAGTAGTATAATGCGATTCTCCTACGAGCAGTACTTC.

The chain couples TRBV29-1 to TRBJ2-1, with TRBD2 matching 7 bases. This CDR3 comprises 13 residues. CDR1 and CDR2 (germline): SQVTM, ANQGSEA. V gave up 4 bases and J gave up 8 bases; unmatched junction bases: 8. The CDR3 loop is CSVAAGVSDEQFF. The CDR3 DNA reads as TGCAGCGTTGCGGCGGGAGTGAGCGATGAGCAGTTCTTC.

This clone was found once. The chain has TRBV13 and TRBJ1-1; TRBD1 matches at 7 bases. With V trimmed by 5 bases and J by 10 bases, 10 bases remained unmatched. Germline CDR1 PRHDT, CDR2 FYEKMQ (reference sequence). CDR3 length equals 13 residues. CDR3 DNA sequence: TGTGCCAGCAGCCTGCGGGACAGCCGGGTAGCTTTCTTT. It encodes CASSLRDSRVAFF.

This clone has more than one count but fewer than ten. The chain's CDR3 is CASSRSVNQPQHF. CDR3 DNA sequence: TGTGCCAGTAGTAGGTCAGTCAATCAGCCCCAGCATTTT. The rearrangement links TRBV19 to TRBJ1-5, with D uncertain. The germline V and J ends were trimmed by 4 bases and 3 bases, with 7 bases remaining between them. This CDR3 has 13 residues. Germline V gives CDR1 LNHDA, CDR2 SQIVND (reference sequence).

This clone has a single count. The rearrangement uses TRBV11-1 and TRBJ2-7; maybe TRBD2 (6 bases). CDR1 and CDR2 (germline): SGHAT, FQDESV (reference sequence). Trimming left V 5 bases short and J 1 base short, with 9 bases between. CDR3 size: 13 residues. The CDR3, as DNA: TGTGCCAGCAGCCGTAGCGGTTCCTACGAGCAGTACTTC. It specifies CASSRSGSYEQYF.

The chain recombines TRBV19 with TRBJ1-2, with 7 bases that match TRBD1. Trimming removed 5 bases from V and 8 bases from J; junction bases left unmatched: 17. The V gene's germline CDR1 is LNHDA and CDR2 SQIVND (reference sequence). CDR3 length equals 16 residues. The CDR3: CASSLEGSGQKEGYTF. In DNA form, the CDR3 reads TGTGCCAGTAGTCTGGAGGGCTCGGGACAGAAGGAGGGCTACACCTTC.